This T cell receptor (beta chain) was identified during a study of metastatic and nonmetastatic thyroid tumors (TCRdb year 2020). Turning to the overall study: Repertoires were compared across peripheral blood and tumor or nodule tissue samples from malignant and benign thyroid patients.

The CDR3 goes from the cysteine to the phenylalanine over 17 residues. Just CDR3 DNA is preserved here, 51 bases in frame from base 1. V loses 6 bases, J loses 6 bases, and the germline ends lie 27 bases apart. CDR1 and CDR2 are read off the germline V gene as MNHNS and SASEGT. Beyond this particular receptor, the publication reports: In both blood and tumor samples, TCR beta diversity was reported to be significantly higher in malignant tumors than in benign nodules.

No patient had received any treatment before thyroid surgery. The study retrospectively analysed patient clinical samples collected from the early 2010s to the late 2010s using T-cell receptor beta sequencing. The library came from PCR. These reads were obtained on an Illumina HiSeq 4000. High-throughput sequencing was used to profile the TCR beta-chain CDR3 region of each patient. The source study handled its data this way. Drawing on CDR3 differences between clinicopathological groups, the researchers built a classifier meant to tell apart patients with distant-metastatic papillary thyroid cancer. The Shannon index was used to assess repertoire diversity, and the Morisita-Horn index was used to assess tumor-blood repertoire similarity. Using fastp at Q25 and MiXCR, TCRdb reprocessed the public reads and kept productive beta chains. TCRdb's processing, not the authors' own work, is the source of the V and J calls. Counted in this sample were roughly 8,900 clones; around 30% of them appeared once. The top ten clones comprise roughly 13% of the sample.

As for this clone: The antigen this receptor binds is unknown. One base away there is no much larger clone; base qualities are not given.

The sequencing sample was made of adjacent normal tissue. Recombination joined TRBV6-1 with TRBJ2-7; the D gene is unclear. The sequence was collected from a female donor with papillary thyroid cancer or a benign thyroid nodule (not recorded which). Some clones in this sample may be carry-over from other donors' samples. The bases are TGTGCCAGCAGCAAAGACGTGGTAGGGCAAGGGCCTGGCGAGCAGTACTTC. Its translation is CASSKDVVGQGPGEQYF.